A selection of T cell receptor beta chains follows, all from one sample in a study of CD8 T cells in Susac syndrome. A single record per CDR3 protein comes from TCRdb applying MiXCR to the immunoSEQ multiplex PCR reads. The repertoire holds some 150,000 distinct CDR3 sequences, with over 95% as singletons. The specimen was CD8+ T cells from PBMCs. The origin of the receptors is a human donor with multiple sclerosis. CDR3s include the opening cysteine and the closing phenylalanine or tryptophan. D genes are given only for firm matches.

d_call v_call cdr3_aa
TRBD2 TRBV27 CASSSRGTGELFF
NA TRBV29-1 CSVHGGGEAFF
TRBD2 TRBV4-1 CASSPSRGGGTDTQYF
TRBD1 TRBV12-3/TRBV12-4 CASSAQGQDLAMNTEAFF
NA TRBV7-9 CASSLGGDEQFF
NA TRBV7-9 CASSPPGSNYGYTF
TRBD1 TRBV3-1 CASSLKGQGFYEQYF
NA TRBV30 CAWQEGRAGQPQHF
NA TRBV29-1 CSAAGTGQRINEQFF
NA TRBV20-1 CSARGERGYEQYF
TRBD1 TRBV7-8 CASSQTGDNYGYTF
NA TRBV20-1 CSAREGYGYTF
NA TRBV20-1 CSARARNRDLYEQYF
NA TRBV7-9 CASSANYNEQFF
NA TRBV29-1 CSVEDGTSVYGYTF
NA TRBV30 CAWSGTDQDTF
NA TRBV20-1 CSARPRVGTDTQYF